The 20 T cell receptor beta chains below come from one sample, sequenced in a study of blood T cell dynamics during melanoma immunotherapy. Time point reported: week 3, after first cycle of checkpoint inhibitor. Generated by immunoSEQ multiplex PCR, the TCRdb table keeps only in-frame clones and is missing some. Here the sample spans 25,000 to 35,000 clones, approximately 83% being singletons. The input for sequencing was blood, taken from a patient treated with checkpoint blockade. The source of these receptors is a human donor with melanoma.

The J gene is TRBJ1-5, the V gene TRBV27; D is unresolved. Germline assignment: CDR1 MNHEY and CDR2 SMNVEV (reference sequence). CDR3 length equals 15 residues. Trimming pared 4 bases from V and 0 bases from J, leaving 10 bases between. CDR3 sequence (DNA): TGTGCCAGCAGTTCCCGAACTTTTAGCAATCAGCCCCAGCATTTT. Translation gives CASSSRTFSNQPQHF.

The chain employs TRBV7-9 and TRBJ1-2, with 8 bases identical to TRBD1. J was trimmed by 13 bases and V by 1 base; bases with no gene match: 8. The CDR3 sequence is 13 residues long. Germline assignment: CDR1 SEHNR and CDR2 FQNEAQ (reference sequence). CDR3 protein: CASSLGGLGQGTF. The CDR3 nucleotides read TGTGCCAGCAGCTTAGGCGGTCTCGGACAGGGCACCTTC.

This sequence joins TRBV7-2 and TRBJ1-1; D gene uncertain. Per germline, CDR1 SGHTA and CDR2 FQGNSA. The CDR3 sequence is 12 residues long. V lost 6 bases, J lost 3 bases, and 8 bases lay in between. In DNA, the CDR3 is TGTGCCAGCAGGACTTCCTACACTGAAGCTTTCTTT. It is translated as CASRTSYTEAFF. The full variable domain, with the rest looked up from reference TRBV7-2 and TRBJ1-1, is GAGVSQSPSNKVTEKGKDVELRCDPISGHTALYWYRQSLGQGLEFLIYFQGNSAPDKSGLPSDRFSAERTGGSVSTLTIQRTQQEDSAVYLCASRTSYTEAFFGQGTRLTVV.

This chain uses TRBV19 with TRBJ1-1; 9 bases match TRBD1. The V and J ends lost 4 bases and 4 bases, in that order; junction bases with no gene match: 10. Germline-derived CDR1 and CDR2 are LNHDA and SQIVND (reference sequence). The CDR3 is 16 amino acids. The CDR3 bases are TGTGCCAGTAGTACAATCGGACAGGGGCGAGGCACTGAAGCTTTCTTT. Its protein is CASSTIGQGRGTEAFF.

This clone was picked up one time. The chain combines TRBV15 with TRBJ2-4, with 8 bases identical to TRBD1. Losses at the gene ends were 0 bases for V and 8 bases for J; bases not matched to a gene: 6. This CDR3 spans 15 amino acids. The germline CDR1 and CDR2 sequences are LNHNV and YYDKDF (reference sequence). This chain's CDR3 is CATSRDGTGTHIQYF. CDR3 coding DNA: TGTGCCACCAGCAGAGACGGGACAGGAACACACATTCAGTACTTC.

The rearrangement uses TRBV19 and TRBJ1-2; D remains ambiguous. The CDR3 is 11 residues long. CDR1 and CDR2 (germline): LNHDA, SQIVND (reference sequence). V lost 7 bases and J lost 4, with 7 bases in between. This CDR3 is CASISGYGYTF. DNA for the CDR3: TGTGCCAGTATCTCAGGCTATGGCTACACCTTC.

CDR3 DNA: TGTGCCAGCAGCCGGGACTCAACTAATGAAAAACTGTTTTTT. Translation: CASSRDSTNEKLFF. This chain links TRBV11-3 with TRBJ1-4, with D tentatively TRBD1 (5 bases). Germline V CDR1 and CDR2: SGHNT, YENEEA. Between the trimmed V and J ends, which lost 5 bases and 0 bases, there was a span of 7 bases. This CDR3 has 14 residues. Drawing the rest from reference TRBV11-3 and TRBJ1-4, the complete variable domain is EAGVVQSPRYKIIEKKQPVAFWCNPISGHNTLYWYLQNLGQGPELLIRYENEEAVDDSQLPKDRFSAERLKGVDSTLKIQPAELGDSAVYLCASSRDSTNEKLFFGSGTQLSVL.

This sequence joins TRBV30 and TRBJ1-2, with a possible D match to TRBD1 (6 bases). V lost 4 bases and J 4 bases, leaving 22 bases between the germline ends. The germline gives CDR1 GTSNPN, CDR2 SVGIG (reference sequence). The CDR3 covers 16 residues. The CDR3 DNA is TGTGCCTGGAAGGCGGCAGGGGCCACCCTACTCTATGGCTACACCTTC. It encodes CAWKAAGATLLYGYTF.

This clone turned up a few times. The chain is built from TRBV6-5 and TRBJ1-6; D is uncertain. Germline CDR1 and CDR2: MNHEY and SVGAGI. Trimming left V 7 bases short and J 4 bases short, with 14 bases between. This CDR3 contains 15 residues. In nucleotides, the CDR3 is TGTGCCAGCACCTCCGGACGGGCATATAATTCACCCCTCCACTTT. This translates into CASTSGRAYNSPLHF.

The chain carries TRBV2 and TRBJ2-6, with D perhaps TRBD1 or TRBD2 (5 bases each). The V end was cut by 2 bases, the J end by 1 base, with 9 bases between. This CDR3 is 16 amino acids long. Germline V gene lookup returns CDR1 SNHLY and CDR2 FYNNEI. Here the CDR3 reads CASSELGVSGANVLTF. In DNA, the CDR3 is TGTGCCAGCAGTGAACTGGGGGTTTCTGGGGCCAACGTCCTGACTTTC. Based on the CDR3 plus reference TRBV2 and TRBJ2-6, the full variable domain is EPEVTQTPSHQVTQMGQEVILRCVPISNHLYFYWYRQILGQKVEFLVSFYNNEISEKSEIFDDQFSVERPDGSNFTLKIRSTKLEDSAMYFCASSELGVSGANVLTFGAGSRLTVL.

The chain has TRBV6-5 and TRBJ2-3, with 8 bases lining up with TRBD1. The germline V gene encodes CDR1 MNHEY and CDR2 SVGAGI. V lost 6 bases and J lost 0; bases outside the gene matches: 5. There are 15 residues in the CDR3. The CDR3 loop reads CASSQGQGSTDTQYF. CDR3 nucleotides: TGTGCCAGCAGCCAAGGACAGGGCAGCACAGATACGCAGTATTTT.

J is TRBJ1-1 and V is TRBV6-5; TRBD1 agrees at 7 bases. The CDR3 extends over 15 amino acids. The J segment lost 1 base and the V segment lost 5 bases, leaving 7 bases of the junction unmatched. Germline V gene lookup returns CDR1 MNHEY and CDR2 SVGAGI. The CDR3 is CASSVTGTANTEAFF. In nucleotides, the CDR3 is TGTGCCAGCAGTGTAACCGGGACAGCGAACACTGAAGCTTTCTTT.

This chain joins TRBV27 and TRBJ1-5; no firm D call. CDR1 and CDR2 from the germline V gene are MNHEY and SMNVEV (reference sequence). V was pared by 6 bases and J by 3 bases, with 9 bases between. The CDR3 has 13 amino acids. This CDR3 is CASSPTVNQPQHF. CDR3 nucleotide sequence: TGTGCCAGCAGCCCTACAGTCAATCAGCCCCAGCATTTT.

V and J are TRBV11-2 and TRBJ2-7; D not resolved. Germline V gene lookup returns CDR1 SGHAT and CDR2 FQNNGV. The CDR3 spans 15 residues. V lost 5 bases, J lost 1 base, and 15 bases lay in between. DNA for the CDR3: TGTGCCAGCAGCCCCCAGATTGTTAGGTCCTACGAGCAGTACTTC. It encodes CASSPQIVRSYEQYF.

This rearrangement joins TRBV11-2 to TRBJ1-4; 10 bases agree with TRBD1. The germline CDR1 and CDR2 sequences are SGHAT and FQNNGV. The J segment lost 8 bases and the V segment lost 5 bases, leaving 11 bases of the junction unmatched. This CDR3 is built from 16 residues. This CDR3 reads CASSESGTGDMEKLFF. Here the CDR3 DNA reads TGTGCCAGCAGCGAGTCCGGGACAGGGGATATGGAAAAACTGTTTTTT.

The V gene is TRBV19, the J gene TRBJ2-7, with TRBD2 matching over 12 bases. Germline CDR1 is LNHDA and CDR2 is SQIVND (reference sequence). This CDR3 spans 15 amino acids. V trimming: 5 bases; J trimming: 5 bases; junction bases outside the gene matches: 7. CDR3 residues: CASSVTSGRTHEQYF. The CDR3 coding sequence is TGTGCCAGTAGTGTTACTAGCGGGAGGACCCACGAGCAGTACTTC.

The CDR3 DNA reads TGTGCCAGCAGCTTGGACAGGAGGAACACTGAAGCTTTCTTT. It is translated as CASSLDRRNTEAFF. V gene TRBV5-4 combines with J gene TRBJ1-1; perhaps TRBD1 as D (5 bases). Per germline, CDR1 SGHNT and CDR2 YYREEE (reference sequence). This CDR3 has 14 amino acids. The ends were cut back, 0 bases at V and 1 base at J, with 7 bases in the middle.

The chain employs TRBV11-2 and TRBJ2-3; D is possibly TRBD2 (6 bases). The CDR3 is 13 amino acids. The germline gives CDR1 SGHAT, CDR2 FQNNGV. Trimming removed 8 bases at V and 1 base at J, with 10 bases between. The CDR3 is CASWRRGTDTQYF. DNA for the CDR3: TGTGCCAGCTGGCGGAGGGGCACAGATACGCAGTATTTT.

The chain has TRBV6-1 and TRBJ1-1; tentative D call: TRBD1 (5 bases). Per the germline V gene, CDR1 is MNHNS and CDR2 is SASEGT. V was shortened by 7 bases and J by 5 bases, with 11 bases between the two germline ends. The CDR3 sequence is 12 residues long. CDR3 bases: TGTGCCAGCATGGGGGTGCTAACTGAAGCTTTCTTT. Translating it yields CASMGVLTEAFF.

V usage is TRBV6-1 and J usage is TRBJ2-7; TRBD2 aligns across 9 bases. Germline CDR1 MNHNS, CDR2 SASEGT. This CDR3 is built from 20 residues. The V gene end was trimmed by 0 bases and the J gene end by 3 bases; junction bases not matched to a gene: 18. CDR3 sequence reads: CASSEASGRFLAGRFYEQYF. The CDR3 nucleotides read TGTGCCAGCAGTGAAGCTTCAGGAAGATTTCTAGCGGGAAGATTCTACGAGCAGTACTTC.